Listed below are T cell receptor beta chains from one sample, sequenced in a study of cytomegalovirus exposure and HLA in healthy donors. TCRdb's copy holds only in-frame clones and misses some; the assay was immunoSEQ multiplex PCR. The profile covers 160,000 or so clones, with about 80% appearing a single time and 0.9% to 1.1% taken by the ten largest. The sequencing input was PBMCs. These receptors all stem from a woman aged 40-49 years in good health and CMV-seronegative. Each CDR3 is given with its conserved first and last residue. Fields, in order: V gene, J gene, clone size, D gene, CDR3 protein, CDR3 DNA. The D gene is left open where the match is weak. Clone sizes are given selectively: once, few, many, or a class where the clone is expanded.

TRBV7-2	TRBJ2-2	NA	TRBD2	CASSLVSSGNKELFF	TGTGCCAGCAGCTTAGTCTCTAGCGGGAATAAGGAGCTGTTTTTT
TRBV25-1	TRBJ1-1	NA	NA	CASSEGPSKAFF	TGTGCCAGCAGTGAAGGGCCTTCCAAAGCTTTCTTT
TRBV13	TRBJ2-1	NA	TRBD2	CASSSGTSFYNEQFF	TGTGCCAGCAGCTCAGGGACTAGCTTTTACAATGAGCAGTTCTTC
TRBV30	TRBJ2-1	few	TRBD2	CAWKGLAEINEQFF	TGTGCCTGGAAGGGACTAGCGGAGATCAATGAGCAGTTCTTC
TRBV27	TRBJ2-2	few	TRBD1	CASSSGQGSFLGELFF	TGTGCCAGCAGTTCCGGACAGGGAAGTTTTTTAGGGGAGCTGTTTTTT
TRBV19	TRBJ1-4	once	NA	CASTPEGQGNEKLFF	TGTGCCAGTACCCCCGAGGGGCAGGGGAATGAAAAACTGTTTTTT
TRBV28	TRBJ1-4	NA	TRBD1	CASSFGTGTGDEKLFF	TGTGCCAGCAGTTTCGGGACAGGGACCGGCGATGAAAAACTGTTTTTT
TRBV27	TRBJ2-7	NA	TRBD2	CASSLSGLAVYEQYF	TGTGCCAGCAGTTTATCGGGACTAGCCGTCTACGAGCAGTACTTC
TRBV28	TRBJ2-6	NA	NA	CASSLSSGANVLTF	TGTGCCAGCAGTCTTTCCTCTGGGGCCAACGTCCTGACTTTC
TRBV30	TRBJ1-1	NA	NA	CAWSVVGGNTEAFF	TGTGCCTGGAGTGTGGTCGGGGGGAACACTGAAGCTTTCTTT
TRBV14	TRBJ2-3	once	NA	CASSQELSGRYGTDTQYF	TGTGCCAGCAGCCAAGAGCTTTCCGGGAGATATGGCACAGATACGCAGTATTTT
TRBV15	TRBJ1-1	NA	TRBD1	CATSRGDRGGDPEAFF	TGTGCCACCAGCAGAGGGGACAGGGGAGGGGATCCTGAAGCTTTCTTT
TRBV30	TRBJ1-6	NA	NA	CAWNGRGGMYSPLHF	TGTGCCTGGAACGGGCGCGGGGGGATGTATTCACCCCTCCACTTT
TRBV11-2	TRBJ2-7	NA	NA	CASNNQAGPYEQYF	TGTGCCAGCAACAATCAGGCCGGTCCCTACGAGCAGTACTTC
TRBV11-3	TRBJ1-1	NA	NA	CASSLVRGDTEAFF	TGTGCCAGCAGCTTAGTTCGGGGGGACACTGAAGCTTTCTTT
TRBV28	TRBJ1-2	NA	NA	CASSFRLRTPNNYGYTF	TGTGCCAGCAGTTTCCGTCTCAGGACACCAAATAACTATGGCTACACCTTC